These 2 T cell receptor beta chains came from one sample sequenced in a study of shared clonotypes between healthy human individuals. Repertoires were generated with immunoSEQ multiplex PCR, while TCRdb's copy carries only in-frame clones and drops some. Of roughly 2.2 million clones listed, about 92% are singletons. Sequencing used naive CD4+ T cells from PBMCs. The subset is: CD45RA+ positively selected. All receptors come from a man younger than 30 in good health. Some clones in this sample may be carry-over from other donors' samples.

This clone was counted between two and nine times. This chain joins TRBV19 and TRBJ1-2; D uncertain. V was cut by 4 bases and J by 3 bases, with 6 bases left in between. Germline V CDR1 and CDR2: LNHDA, SQIVND (reference sequence). The CDR3 contains 12 residues. The CDR3 loop reads CASSNGDYGYTF. CDR3 DNA sequence: TGTGCCAGTAGTAACGGGGACTATGGCTACACCTTC.

This clone was counted once. The chain carries TRBV18 and TRBJ1-2, with D possibly being TRBD1 (6 bases). V was trimmed by 6 bases and J by 14 bases, leaving 16 bases between them. Per the germline V gene, CDR1 is KGHSH and CDR2 is LQKENI. The CDR3 consists of 11 residues. The CDR3 is CASSLQGPKTF. CDR3 nucleotides: TGTGCCAGCTCTCTACAGGGTCCGAAAACCTTC. Filled out from reference TRBV18 and TRBJ1-2, the complete variable domain reads NAGVMQNPRHLVRRRGQEARLRCSPMKGHSHVYWYRQLPEEGLKFMVYLQKENIIDESGMPKERFSAEFPKEGPSILRIQQVVRGDSAAYFCASSLQGPKTFGSGTRLTVV.